This T cell receptor (beta chain) was sequenced during a study of cytomegalovirus exposure and HLA in healthy donors. Study-wide results and caveats: TCR sequences were mostly rare, though some public TCRs occurred in many donors.

Remarks on this clone: The target antigen is unknown.

60 Vbeta and 13 Jbeta primers were used in PCR. TCRdb keeps only in-frame clones here, not all; method: immunoSEQ multiplex PCR. This sample has 150,000 to 200,000 clones, with 75% to 90% found just once. The sequencing sample was made of PBMCs. This TCR was sampled from a man in his fifties or sixties in good health and CMV-seropositive.

The CDR3 spells CASAPGPSNQPQHF. The CDR3 DNA follows: TGTGCCAGCGCACCGGGTCCTAGCAATCAGCCCCAGCATTTT. The chain joins TRBV6-1 to TRBJ1-5; D unclear. The CDR3 has 14 amino acids. V lost 8 bases, J lost 0 bases, and 11 bases lay in between. Germline loops: CDR1 MNHNS, CDR2 SASEGT.